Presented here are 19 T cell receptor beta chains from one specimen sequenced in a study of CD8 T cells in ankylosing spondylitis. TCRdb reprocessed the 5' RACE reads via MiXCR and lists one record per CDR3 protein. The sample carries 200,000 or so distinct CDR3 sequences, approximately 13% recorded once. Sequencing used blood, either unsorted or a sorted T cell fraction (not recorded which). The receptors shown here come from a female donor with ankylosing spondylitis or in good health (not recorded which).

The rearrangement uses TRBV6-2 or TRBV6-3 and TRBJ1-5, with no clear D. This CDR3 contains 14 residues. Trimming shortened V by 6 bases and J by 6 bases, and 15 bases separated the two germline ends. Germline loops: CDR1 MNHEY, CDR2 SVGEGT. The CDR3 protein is CASSQPPKIQPQHF. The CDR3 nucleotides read TGTGCCAGCAGCCAACCCCCGAAAATTCAGCCCCAGCATTTT.

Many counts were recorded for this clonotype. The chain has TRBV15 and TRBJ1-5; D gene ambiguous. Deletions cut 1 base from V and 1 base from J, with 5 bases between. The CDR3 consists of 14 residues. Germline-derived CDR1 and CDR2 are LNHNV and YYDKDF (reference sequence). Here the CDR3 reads CATSRVGSNQPQHF. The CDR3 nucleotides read TGTGCCACCAGCAGAGTTGGGAGCAATCAGCCCCAGCATTTT.

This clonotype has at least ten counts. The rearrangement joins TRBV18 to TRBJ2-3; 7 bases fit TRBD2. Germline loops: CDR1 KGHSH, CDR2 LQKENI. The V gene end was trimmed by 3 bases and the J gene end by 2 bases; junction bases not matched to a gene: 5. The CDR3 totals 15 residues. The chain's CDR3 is CASSPQRDTTDTQYF. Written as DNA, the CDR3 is TGTGCCAGCTCACCTCAGCGGGATACCACAGATACGCAGTATTTT.

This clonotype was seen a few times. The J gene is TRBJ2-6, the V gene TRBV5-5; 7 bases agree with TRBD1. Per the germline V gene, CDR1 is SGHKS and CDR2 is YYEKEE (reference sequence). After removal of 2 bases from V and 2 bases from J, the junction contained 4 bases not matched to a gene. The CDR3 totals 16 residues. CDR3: CASSFGDSAGANVLTF. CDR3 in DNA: TGTGCCAGCAGCTTTGGGGACAGCGCTGGGGCCAACGTCCTGACTTTC.

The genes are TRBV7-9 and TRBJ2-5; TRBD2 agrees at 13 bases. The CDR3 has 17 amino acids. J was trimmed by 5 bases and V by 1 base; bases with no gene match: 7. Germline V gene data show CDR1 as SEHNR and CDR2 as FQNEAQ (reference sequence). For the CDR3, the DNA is TGTGCCAGCAGCTTAGAAGGACTAGCGGGAGTAGGCGAGACCCAGTACTTC. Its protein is CASSLEGLAGVGETQYF.

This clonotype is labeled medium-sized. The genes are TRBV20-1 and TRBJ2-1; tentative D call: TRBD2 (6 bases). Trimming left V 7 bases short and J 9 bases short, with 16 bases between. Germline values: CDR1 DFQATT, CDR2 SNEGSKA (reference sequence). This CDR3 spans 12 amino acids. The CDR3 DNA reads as TGCAGTGGGTCTAGCGCGGGTCGTGAGCAGTTCTTC. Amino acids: CSGSSAGREQFF.

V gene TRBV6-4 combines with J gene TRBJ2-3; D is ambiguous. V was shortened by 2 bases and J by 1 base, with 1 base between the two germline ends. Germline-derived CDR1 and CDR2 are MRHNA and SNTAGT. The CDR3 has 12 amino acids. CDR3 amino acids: CASSDGTDTQYF. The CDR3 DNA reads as TGTGCCAGCAGTGACGGCACAGATACGCAGTATTTT.

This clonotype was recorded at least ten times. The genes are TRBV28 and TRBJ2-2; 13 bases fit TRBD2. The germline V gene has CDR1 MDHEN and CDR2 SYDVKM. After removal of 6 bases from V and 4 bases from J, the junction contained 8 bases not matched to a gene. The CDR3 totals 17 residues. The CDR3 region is CASSPTSGREVTGELFF. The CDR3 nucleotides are TGTGCCAGCAGCCCAACTAGCGGGAGGGAGGTCACCGGGGAGCTGTTTTTT.

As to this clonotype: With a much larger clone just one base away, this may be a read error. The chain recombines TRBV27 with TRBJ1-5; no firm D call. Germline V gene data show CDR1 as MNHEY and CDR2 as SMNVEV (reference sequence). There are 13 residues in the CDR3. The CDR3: CVAGPAFNQPQHF. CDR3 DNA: TGTGTAGCAGGTCCAGCTTTCAATCAGCCCCAGCATTTT.

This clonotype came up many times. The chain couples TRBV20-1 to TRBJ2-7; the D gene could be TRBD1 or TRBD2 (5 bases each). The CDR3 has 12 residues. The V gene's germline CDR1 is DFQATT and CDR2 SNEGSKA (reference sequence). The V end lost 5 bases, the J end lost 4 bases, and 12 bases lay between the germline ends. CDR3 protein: CSARGVKYEQYF. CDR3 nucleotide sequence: TGCAGTGCTCGGGGCGTAAAGTACGAGCAGTACTTC.

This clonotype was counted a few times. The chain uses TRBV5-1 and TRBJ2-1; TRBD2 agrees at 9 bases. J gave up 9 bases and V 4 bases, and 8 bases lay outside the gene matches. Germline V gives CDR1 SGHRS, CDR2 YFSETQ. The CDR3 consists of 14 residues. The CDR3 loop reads CASSPGGRALEQFF. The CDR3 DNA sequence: TGCGCCAGCAGCCCGGGCGGGAGGGCCCTTGAGCAGTTCTTC.

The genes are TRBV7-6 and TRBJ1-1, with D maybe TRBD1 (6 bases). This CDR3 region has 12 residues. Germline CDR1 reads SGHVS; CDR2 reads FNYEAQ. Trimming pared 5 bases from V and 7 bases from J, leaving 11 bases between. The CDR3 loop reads CASSPRGGEAFF. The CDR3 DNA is TGTGCCAGCAGCCCCAGGGGAGGTGAAGCTTTCTTT.

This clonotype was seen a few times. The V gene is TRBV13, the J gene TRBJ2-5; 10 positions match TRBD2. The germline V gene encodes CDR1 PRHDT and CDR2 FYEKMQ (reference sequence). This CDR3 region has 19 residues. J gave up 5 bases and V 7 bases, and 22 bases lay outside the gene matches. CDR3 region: CASNKPGSGRASEYETQYF. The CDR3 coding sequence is TGTGCCAGCAACAAGCCAGGGAGCGGGAGGGCCTCGGAGTACGAGACCCAGTACTTC.

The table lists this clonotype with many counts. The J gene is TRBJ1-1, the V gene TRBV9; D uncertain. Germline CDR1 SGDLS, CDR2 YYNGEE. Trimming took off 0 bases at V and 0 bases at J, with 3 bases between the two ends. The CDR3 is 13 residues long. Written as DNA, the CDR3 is TGTGCCAGCAGCGTAGTAATGAACACTGAAGCTTTCTTT. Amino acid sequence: CASSVVMNTEAFF. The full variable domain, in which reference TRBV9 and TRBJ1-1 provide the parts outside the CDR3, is DSGVTQTPKHLITATGQRVTLRCSPRSGDLSVYWYQQSLDQGLQFLIQYYNGEERAKGNILERFSAQQFPDLHSELNLSSLELGDSALYFCASSVVMNTEAFFGQGTRLTVV.

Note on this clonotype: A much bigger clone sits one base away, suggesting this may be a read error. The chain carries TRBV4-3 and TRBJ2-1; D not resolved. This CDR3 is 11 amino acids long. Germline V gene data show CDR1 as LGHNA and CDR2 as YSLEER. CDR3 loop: CASSQENERFF. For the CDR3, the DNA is TGCGCCAGCAGCCAAGAAAATGAGCGGTTCTTC.

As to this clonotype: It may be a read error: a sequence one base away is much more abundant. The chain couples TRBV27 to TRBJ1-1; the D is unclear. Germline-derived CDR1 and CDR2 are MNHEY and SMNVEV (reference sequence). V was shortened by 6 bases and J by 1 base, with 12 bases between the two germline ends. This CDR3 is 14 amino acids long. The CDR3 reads CASRHTGGNTEAFF. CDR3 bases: TGTGCCAGCAGACACACGGGAGGGAACACTGAAGCTTTCTTT.

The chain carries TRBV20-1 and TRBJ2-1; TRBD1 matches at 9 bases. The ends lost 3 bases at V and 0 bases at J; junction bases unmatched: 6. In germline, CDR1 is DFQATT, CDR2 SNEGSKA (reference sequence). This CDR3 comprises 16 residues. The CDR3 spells CSASLQTGGSYNEQFF. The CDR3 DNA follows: TGCAGTGCTAGTCTTCAGACAGGGGGCTCCTACAATGAGCAGTTCTTC.

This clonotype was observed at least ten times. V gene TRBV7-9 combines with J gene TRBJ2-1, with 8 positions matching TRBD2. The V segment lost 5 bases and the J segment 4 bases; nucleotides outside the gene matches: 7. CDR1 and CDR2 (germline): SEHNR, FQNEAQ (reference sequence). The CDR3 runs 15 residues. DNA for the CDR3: TGTGCCAGCAGCCTACTAGCGGCGCTTTACAATGAGCAGTTCTTC. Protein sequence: CASSLLAALYNEQFF.

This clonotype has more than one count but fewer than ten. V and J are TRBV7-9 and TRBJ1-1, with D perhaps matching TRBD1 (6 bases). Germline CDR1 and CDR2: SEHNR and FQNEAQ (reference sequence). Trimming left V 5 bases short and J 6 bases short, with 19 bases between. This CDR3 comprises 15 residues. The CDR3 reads CASSENFAQGSEAFF. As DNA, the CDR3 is TGTGCCAGCAGCGAAAATTTTGCACAGGGTTCTGAAGCTTTCTTT.